This T cell receptor (beta chain) was captured by sequencing in a study of beta chain features in type 1 diabetes (dated by TCRdb to the late 2010s). For context, the study as a whole: No differences in mean age, gender distribution, total cell number or subset yield were found between patients and healthy donors. A total of 90 million to 120 million sorted cells were examined across all samples, and a strong correlation was observed between cell number per subset and RNA yield. Naive and central memory subsets were obtained from all 30 or so donors, but regulatory and stem cell-like memory subsets were isolated from only 8 patients and 8 healthy donors. In the study, TCRB repertoires of sorted circulating CD4+ T cell subsets from recently diagnosed type 1 diabetes patients were compared with those of matched healthy donors. Results and caveats for the whole study, not just this receptor: Only small numbers of individuals were included in the HLA sub-analyses, which left unresolved whether HLA type had any influence on TCRB rearrangement. Because cDNA rather than genomic DNA was sequenced, highly expressing activated cells could have been over-represented, although no difference in activation and CD3 levels was found between groups. A moderate but significant shortening of TCRB CDR3 length was observed in type 1 diabetes patients in all four CD4+ subsets. PCR might favor shorter templates, but patient and control samples were amplified and corrected together, so any skew would affect both groups equally. Fewer insertions and more nucleotide deletions at VDJ recombination sites were observed in patients with type 1 diabetes, implying thymic rearrangement abnormalities. The naive, central memory and regulatory TCRB repertoires appeared to resemble one another more closely among patients than among healthy donors.

A single peripheral blood draw of around 0.11 L on average was collected from each donor into heparinised tubes. Naive, central memory, regulatory and stem cell-like memory CD4+ T cells were sorted on a BD FACSAria II using a panel including CD45RO, CCR7, CD25, CD127, CD95 and CD27. Every sorted population had a purity above 95%. PBMCs were isolated immediately by Lymphoprep density gradient centrifugation and stained directly without culture. So that batch effects would be minimized, each experiment stained and sorted samples in pairs, pairing one healthy donor with one patient. All of the isolated RNA was reverse transcribed with the High Capacity cDNA Reverse Transcription Kit, so expressed TCRB transcripts were sequenced. Deep immunoSEQ sequencing was applied to naive, central memory and regulatory T cell samples, giving an average of roughly 3.5 million total reads per sample. Sorted cells were lysed in RLT buffer, and RNA was extracted using DNase-treated RNeasy Micro or Mini kits according to cell number. Each cell subset was processed on its own to prevent cross-contamination, while patient and healthy donor samples were processed together. Using the immunoSEQ multiplex PCR, TCRB sequences were amplified from cDNA into 87-bp fragments spanning the CDR3 region. The amplicons were sequenced using the Illumina HiSeq platform. Processing in the source paper ran as follows. Synthetic template baselines were used to correct PCR bias computationally, reads within Hamming distance 2 were collapsed together, and singletons that could not be merged were discarded. Reads were aligned against IMGT so that V, D and J genes, CDR3 length and insertions or deletions at six rearrangement sites could be assigned. Within each subset, clonotype counts were normalized to sorted cell number, after which true diversity and Gini coefficients were computed with the tcR R package. The overlap coefficient, calculated on TCRB nucleotide sequences, was used to measure repertoire sharing. Out-of-frame TCRB sequences from naive cells were analyzed as a proxy for the pre-selection repertoire. TCRdb holds this immuneACCESS table with in-frame rearrangements only. Some clones are missing; in checked studies, unresolved V genes explain under half, and the rest has no known cause. V and J calls and clone size are as listed in that table; D and trimming were resolved from the DNA. Present in this sample are around 430,000 clones, about 32% of which were seen just once. The ten most abundant clones make up about 0.065% of the sample.

A remark on this clone: The clone's antigen remains unknown. No base-level quality is on record; no much larger clone is a single base apart.

The germline V gene sets CDR1 to MDHEN and CDR2 to SYDVKM. The CDR3 numbers 11 residues from cysteine through phenylalanine. The DNA shown is the 33-base CDR3, in frame from base 1. The trim is 8 bases for V and 5 bases for J, with a gap of 10 bases between the germline ends. The sample was naive CD4+ T cells from blood. Read against the paper, the sample's cell subset or site label means: true naive CD4+ T cells. In this chain, TRBV28 is recombined with TRBJ2-7; matching of 5 bases hints at TRBD2 as the D gene. This receptor was identified in a man between 18 and 29 years old in good health. The CDR3 protein is CASGSLDEQYF. The nucleotide sequence reads as follows: TGTGCCAGCGGGAGCCTCGACGAGCAGTACTTC. Reference TRBV28 and TRBJ2-7 genes cover what lies past the CDR3, so the full variable domain is DVKVTQSSRYLVKRTGEKVFLECVQDMDHENMFWYRQDPGLGLRLIYFSYDVKMKEKGDIPEGYSVSREKKERFSLILESASTNQTSMYLCASGSLDEQYFGPGTRLTVT.